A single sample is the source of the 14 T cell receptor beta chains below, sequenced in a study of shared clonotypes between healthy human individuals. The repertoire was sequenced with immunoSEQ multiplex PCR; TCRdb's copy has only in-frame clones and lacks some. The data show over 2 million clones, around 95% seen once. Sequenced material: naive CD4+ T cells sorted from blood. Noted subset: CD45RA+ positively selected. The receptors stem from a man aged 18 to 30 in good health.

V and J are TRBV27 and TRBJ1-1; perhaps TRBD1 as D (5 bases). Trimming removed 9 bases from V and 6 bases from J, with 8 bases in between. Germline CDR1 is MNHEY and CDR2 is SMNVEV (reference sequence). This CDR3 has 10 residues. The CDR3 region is CARRGSEAFF. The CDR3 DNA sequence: TGTGCCAGAAGGGGCTCTGAAGCTTTCTTT.

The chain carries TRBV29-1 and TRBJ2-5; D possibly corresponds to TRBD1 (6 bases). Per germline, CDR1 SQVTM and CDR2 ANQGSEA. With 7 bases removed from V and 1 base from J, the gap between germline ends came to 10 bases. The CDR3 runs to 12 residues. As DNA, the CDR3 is TGCAGCGGTCGGACAGTCCAAGAGACCCAGTACTTC. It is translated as CSGRTVQETQYF.

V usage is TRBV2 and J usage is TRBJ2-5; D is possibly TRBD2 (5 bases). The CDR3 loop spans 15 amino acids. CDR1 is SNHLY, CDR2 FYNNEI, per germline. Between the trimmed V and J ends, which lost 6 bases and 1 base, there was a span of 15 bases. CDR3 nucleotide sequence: TGTGCCAGCAGCCTGATACAGACTATCCAAGAGACCCAGTACTTC. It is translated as CASSLIQTIQETQYF.

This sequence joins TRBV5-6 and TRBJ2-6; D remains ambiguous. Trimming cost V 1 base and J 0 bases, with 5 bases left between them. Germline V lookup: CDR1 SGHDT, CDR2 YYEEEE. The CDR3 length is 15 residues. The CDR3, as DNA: TGTGCCAGCAGCTTGACAGTCTCTGGGGCCAACGTCCTGACTTTC. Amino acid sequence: CASSLTVSGANVLTF.

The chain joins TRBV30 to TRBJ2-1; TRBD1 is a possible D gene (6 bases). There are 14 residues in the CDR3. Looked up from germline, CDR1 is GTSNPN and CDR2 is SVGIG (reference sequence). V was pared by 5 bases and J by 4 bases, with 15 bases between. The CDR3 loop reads CAWARDIGYNEQFF. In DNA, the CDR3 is TGTGCCTGGGCCCGGGACATTGGTTACAATGAGCAGTTCTTC.

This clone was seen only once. CDR3: CASSLARRELHTDTQYF. CDR3 DNA sequence: TGTGCCAGCAGCTTAGCGAGGAGGGAGCTGCACACAGATACGCAGTATTTT. The V call is TRBV7-2, the J call TRBJ2-3; possibly TRBD2 for D (6 bases). The CDR3 has 17 residues. The germline V gene encodes CDR1 SGHTA and CDR2 FQGNSA. Trimming shortened V by 0 bases and J by 2 bases, and 15 bases separated the two germline ends.

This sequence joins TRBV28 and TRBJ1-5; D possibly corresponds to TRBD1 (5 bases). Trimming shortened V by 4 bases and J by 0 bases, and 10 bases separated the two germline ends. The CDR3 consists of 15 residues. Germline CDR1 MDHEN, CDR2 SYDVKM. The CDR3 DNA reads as TGTGCCAGCAGTTCCCCGGGACCTAGCAATCAGCCCCAGCATTTT. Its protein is CASSSPGPSNQPQHF.

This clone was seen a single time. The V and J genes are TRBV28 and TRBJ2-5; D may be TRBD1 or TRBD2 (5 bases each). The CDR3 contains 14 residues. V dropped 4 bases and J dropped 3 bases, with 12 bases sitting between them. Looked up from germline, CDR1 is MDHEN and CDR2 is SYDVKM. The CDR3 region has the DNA TGTGCCAGCAGTTCCGGGACGCCGAAAGAGACCCAGTACTTC. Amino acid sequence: CASSSGTPKETQYF.

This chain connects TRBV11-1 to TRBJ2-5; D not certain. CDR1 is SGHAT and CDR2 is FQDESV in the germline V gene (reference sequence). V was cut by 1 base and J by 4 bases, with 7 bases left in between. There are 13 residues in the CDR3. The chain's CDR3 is CASSLGEIETQYF. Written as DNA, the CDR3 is TGTGCCAGCAGCTTAGGGGAAATAGAGACCCAGTACTTC.

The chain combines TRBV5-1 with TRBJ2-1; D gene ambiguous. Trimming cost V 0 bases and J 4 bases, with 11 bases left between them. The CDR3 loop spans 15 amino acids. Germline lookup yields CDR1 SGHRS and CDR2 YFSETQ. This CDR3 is CASSLGASHYNEQFF. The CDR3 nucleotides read TGCGCCAGCAGCTTGGGGGCAAGCCATTACAATGAGCAGTTCTTC. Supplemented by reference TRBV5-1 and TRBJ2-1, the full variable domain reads KAGVTQTPRYLIKTRGQQVTLSCSPISGHRSVSWYQQTPGQGLQFLFEYFSETQRNKGNFPGRFSGRQFSNSRSEMNVSTLELGDSALYLCASSLGASHYNEQFFGPGTRLTVL.

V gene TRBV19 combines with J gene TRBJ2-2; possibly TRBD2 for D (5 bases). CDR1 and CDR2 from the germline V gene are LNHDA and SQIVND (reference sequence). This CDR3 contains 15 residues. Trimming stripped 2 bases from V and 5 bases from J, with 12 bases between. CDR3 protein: CASSINSVETGELFF. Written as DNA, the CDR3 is TGTGCCAGTAGTATAAATAGCGTGGAGACCGGGGAGCTGTTTTTT.

The CDR3 DNA sequence: TGTGCCAGCAGTGAAGCGCGACTAGCTTCCGGGGAGCTGTTTTTT. This encodes CASSEARLASGELFF. The chain combines TRBV6-1 with TRBJ2-2; 7 bases align to TRBD2. Germline values: CDR1 MNHNS, CDR2 SASEGT. This CDR3 has 15 amino acids. V shed 0 bases and J 6 bases; nucleotides not matched to a gene: 4.

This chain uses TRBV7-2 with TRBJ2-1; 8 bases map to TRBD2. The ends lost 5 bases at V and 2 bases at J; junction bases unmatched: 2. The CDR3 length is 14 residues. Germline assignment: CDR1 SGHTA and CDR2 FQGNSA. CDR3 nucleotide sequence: TGTGCCAGCAGCGCGGGGGGCGCCTACAATGAGCAGTTCTTC. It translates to CASSAGGAYNEQFF.

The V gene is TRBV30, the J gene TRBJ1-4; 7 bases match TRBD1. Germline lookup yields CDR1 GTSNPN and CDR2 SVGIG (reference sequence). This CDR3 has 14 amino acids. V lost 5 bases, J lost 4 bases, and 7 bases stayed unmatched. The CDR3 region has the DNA TGTGCCTGGGTACGCCCAGGGGGTAATGAAAAACTGTTTTTT. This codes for CAWVRPGGNEKLFF.